One T cell receptor (beta chain) is described in this entry. The entry originates in a study of control samples from healthy donors and cancer patients. Data came from immunoSEQ multiplex PCR; TCRdb stores just in-frame clones and leaves some out. The table has roughly 84,000 clones, around 91% seen once. CDR3 length: 15 amino acids. V shed 4 bases and J 1 base; nucleotides not matched to a gene: 3. The germline V gene encodes CDR1 SEHNR and CDR2 FQNEAQ (reference sequence). Sequencing input: blood. The sequence derives from a man aged 50-60 years in good health. The V call is TRBV7-9, the J call TRBJ1-5; 8 bases are a match to TRBD1. For the CDR3, the DNA is TGTGCCAGCAGCTGGACAGGGCGGAGCAATCAGCCCCAGCATTTT. Residues: CASSWTGRSNQPQHF. The full variable domain, in which reference TRBV7-9 and TRBJ1-5 provide the parts outside the CDR3, is DTGVSQNPRHKITKRGQNVTFRCDPISEHNRLYWYRQTLGQGPEFLTYFQNEAQLEKSRLLSDRFSAERPKGSFSTLEIQRTEQGDSAMYLCASSWTGRSNQPQHFGDGTRLSIL.